The 5 T cell receptor beta chains below come from one sample, sequenced in a study of T cell responses to AZD1222 COVID-19 vaccine (dated by TCRdb to the early 2020s). The method was the immunoSEQ multiplex PCR assay. TCRdb stores this immuneACCESS table with in-frame sequences only. Part of the clones is absent; in the studies checked, under half of the shortfall reflects unresolved V genes, and no reason is known for the rest. The sample table holds 150,000 to 200,000 clones, of which about 90% were seen once. Together, the top ten hold approximately 1.1% of the sample. The sample's time point, from its label and the paper: about 28 days (+/-7) after the second vaccine dose. Specimen: peripheral blood, collected 28 days after the second AZD1222 dose. The receptors were gathered from an adult who received the AZD1222 COVID-19 vaccine.

On this clone itself: Relative to the germline gene, one junction end is altered; a read error may explain this. The V gene is TRBV7-9, the J gene TRBJ1-1, with D hard to call. This CDR3 has 11 amino acids. CDR1 is SEHNR, CDR2 FQNEAQ, per germline (reference sequence). The CDR3 here is CASSLPLEVFF. The CDR3 nucleotides are TGTGCCAGCAGCCTTCCGTTAGAAGTTTTCTTT.

V and J are TRBV7-8 and TRBJ1-2; TRBD1 might be the D (6 bases). The CDR3 is 13 amino acids. The germline CDR1 and CDR2 sequences are SGHVS and FQNEAQ. V lost 4 bases, J lost 8 bases, and 14 bases lay in between. The CDR3 sequence is CASSSYRAEGYTF. CDR3 bases: TGTGCCAGCAGCTCCTACAGGGCTGAAGGCTACACCTTC.

The chain couples TRBV29-1 to TRBJ1-2; 10 nucleotides agree with TRBD1. V lost 7 bases to trimming and J lost 6 bases; unmatched junction nucleotides: 11. Per germline, CDR1 SQVTM and CDR2 ANQGSEA. The CDR3 covers 14 residues. The CDR3 nucleotides read TGCAGCGGTACCGGGACAGGGGCTCGGCATGGCTACACCTTC. This codes for CSGTGTGARHGYTF.

Notes on this clone: The same CDR3 is also encoded by other DNA sequences in this sample. The chain couples TRBV5-1 to TRBJ1-1; perhaps TRBD1 as D (5 bases). V was shortened by 0 bases and J by 7 bases, with 7 bases between the two germline ends. CDR3 size: 12 residues. Germline V lookup: CDR1 SGHRS, CDR2 YFSETQ. CDR3 bases: TGCGCCAGCAGCTTGGGGAGGGGTGAAGCTTTCTTT. Protein sequence: CASSLGRGEAFF.

This sequence joins TRBV18 and TRBJ2-5; 7 nucleotides match TRBD2. The length of the CDR3 is 14 residues. The germline V gene encodes CDR1 KGHSH and CDR2 LQKENI. After removal of 9 bases from V and 2 bases from J, the junction contained 9 bases not matched to a gene. The CDR3 bases are TGTGCCAGTTCCCGGCGGGAGAAGCAAGAGACCCAGTACTTC. This gives the protein CASSRREKQETQYF.